The T cell receptor (beta chain) described here comes from a study of cytomegalovirus exposure and HLA in healthy donors. Whole-study findings and limits: Specificity for CMV antigens was confirmed in vitro for a few of the CMV-associated chains.

Both 60 Vbeta primers and 13 Jbeta primers went into the PCR. TCRdb's table, derived via immunoSEQ multiplex PCR, lists solely in-frame clones and lacks some. The sample has 97,000 or so clones; about 74% are singletons. A note on this clone: Its antigen is undetermined.

V lost 5 bases to trimming and J lost 4 bases, with 15 bases between them. The CDR3 loop spans 14 amino acids. Looked up from germline, CDR1 is SGHTA and CDR2 is FQGNSA. The chain joins TRBV7-2 to TRBJ2-7, with a weak D call TRBD2 (7 bases). The sequence was collected from a male donor in good health and CMV-seropositive. The material sequenced was PBMCs. CDR3 amino acids: CASSARGAQYEQYF. The CDR3 nucleotides read TGTGCCAGCAGCGCCCGGGGGGCTCAATACGAGCAGTACTTC.